This T cell receptor beta chain was identified in a study of OX40 agonist ivuxolimab in advanced cancers. Study-level background: From roughly 20 to 85 years was the age range, with a mean of around 60 years, and nearly 85% were male. Regarding the study as a whole: Dose levels from 0.1 to 3.0 mg/kg saw CD4+ and CD8+ blood T cells expand clonally by week 6.

With regard to this clone: What it recognizes is unknown.

Clones were read by immunoSEQ multiplex PCR, and TCRdb kept only the in-frame ones, dropping some. The sample holds around 110,000 clones, about 93% seen once. Trimming took off 5 bases at V and 3 bases at J, with 20 bases between the two ends. This CDR3 region has 16 residues. Germline V gene sequence: CDR1 SGHTA, CDR2 FQGNSA. The receptor was isolated from an adult with an advanced solid tumor such as melanoma, head and neck, liver or kidney cancer. The sample consisted of CD4+ or CD8+ T cells sorted from blood, taken in a trial of the OX40 agonist ivuxolimab. The chain employs TRBV7-2 and TRBJ2-7; D may be TRBD2 (6 bases). The CDR3 DNA sequence: TGTGCCAGCAGCCCCGTGACGCGGGGAGGAGTCTACGAGCAGTACTTC. Translation: CASSPVTRGGVYEQYF.